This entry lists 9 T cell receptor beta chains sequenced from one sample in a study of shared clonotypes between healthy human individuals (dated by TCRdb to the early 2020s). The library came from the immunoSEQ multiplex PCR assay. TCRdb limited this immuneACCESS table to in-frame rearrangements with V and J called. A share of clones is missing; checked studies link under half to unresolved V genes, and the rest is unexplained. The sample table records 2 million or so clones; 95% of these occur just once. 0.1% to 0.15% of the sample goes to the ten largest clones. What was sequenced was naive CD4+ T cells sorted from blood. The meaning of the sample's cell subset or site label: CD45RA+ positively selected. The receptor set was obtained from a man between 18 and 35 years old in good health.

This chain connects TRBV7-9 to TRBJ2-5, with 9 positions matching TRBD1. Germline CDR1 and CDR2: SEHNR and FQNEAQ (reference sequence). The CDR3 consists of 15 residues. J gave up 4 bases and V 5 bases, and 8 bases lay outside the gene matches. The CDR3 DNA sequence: TGTGCCAGCAGCCCCTCAAGGACAGGGGCAGAGACCCAGTACTTC. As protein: CASSPSRTGAETQYF.

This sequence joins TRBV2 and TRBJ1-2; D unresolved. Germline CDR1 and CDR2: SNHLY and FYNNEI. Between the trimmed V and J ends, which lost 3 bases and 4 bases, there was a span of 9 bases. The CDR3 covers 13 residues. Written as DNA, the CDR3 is TGTGCCAGCAGTGATGAAACAGCCTATGGCTACACCTTC. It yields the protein CASSDETAYGYTF.

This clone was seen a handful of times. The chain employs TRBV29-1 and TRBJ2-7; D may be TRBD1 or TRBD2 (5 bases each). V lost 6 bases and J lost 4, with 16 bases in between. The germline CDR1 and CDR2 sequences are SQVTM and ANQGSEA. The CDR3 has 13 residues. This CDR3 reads CSVLRDADYEQYF. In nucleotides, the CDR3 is TGCAGCGTGCTCCGGGACGCCGATTACGAGCAGTACTTC.

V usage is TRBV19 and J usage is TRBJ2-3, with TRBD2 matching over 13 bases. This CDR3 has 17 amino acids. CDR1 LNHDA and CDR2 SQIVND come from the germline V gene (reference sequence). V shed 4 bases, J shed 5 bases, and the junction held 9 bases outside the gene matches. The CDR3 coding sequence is TGTGCCAGTAGTACTCTTAGACTAGCGGGGGGATTAGATACGCAGTATTTT. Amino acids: CASSTLRLAGGLDTQYF.

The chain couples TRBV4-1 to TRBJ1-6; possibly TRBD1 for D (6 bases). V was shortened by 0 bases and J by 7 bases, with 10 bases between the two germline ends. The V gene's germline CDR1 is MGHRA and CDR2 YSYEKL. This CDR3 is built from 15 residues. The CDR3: CASSQEEGGNSPLHF. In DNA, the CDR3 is TGCGCCAGCAGCCAAGAGGAGGGGGGGAATTCACCCCTCCACTTT.

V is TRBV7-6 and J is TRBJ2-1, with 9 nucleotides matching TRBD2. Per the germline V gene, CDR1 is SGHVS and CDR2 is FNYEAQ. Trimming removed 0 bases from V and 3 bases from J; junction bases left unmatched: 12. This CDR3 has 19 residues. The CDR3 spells CASSLARLGSGSFYNEQFF. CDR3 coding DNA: TGTGCCAGCAGCTTAGCACGTTTGGGTAGCGGGAGTTTCTACAATGAGCAGTTCTTC. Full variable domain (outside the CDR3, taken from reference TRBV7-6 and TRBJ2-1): GAGVSQSPRYKVTKRGQDVALRCDPISGHVSLYWYRQALGQGPEFLTYFNYEAQQDKSGLPNDRFSAERPEGSISTLTIQRTEQRDSAMYRCASSLARLGSGSFYNEQFFGPGTRLTVL.

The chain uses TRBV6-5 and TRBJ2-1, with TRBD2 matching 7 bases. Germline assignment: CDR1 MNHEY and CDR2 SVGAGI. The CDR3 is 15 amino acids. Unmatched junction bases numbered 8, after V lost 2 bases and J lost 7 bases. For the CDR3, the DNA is TGTGCCAGCAGTTACGGGGGGGGTATGGTGAATGAGCAGTTCTTC. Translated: CASSYGGGMVNEQFF.

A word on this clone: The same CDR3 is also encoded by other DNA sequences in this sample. DNA of the CDR3: TGTGCCAGCAGCTTAGGTACGCATGAAGCTTTCTTT. Translating it yields CASSLGTHEAFF. The chain recombines TRBV11-2 with TRBJ1-1, with D unresolved. Per germline, CDR1 SGHAT and CDR2 FQNNGV. Trimming shortened V by 1 base and J by 7 bases, and 7 bases separated the two germline ends. This CDR3 comprises 12 residues.

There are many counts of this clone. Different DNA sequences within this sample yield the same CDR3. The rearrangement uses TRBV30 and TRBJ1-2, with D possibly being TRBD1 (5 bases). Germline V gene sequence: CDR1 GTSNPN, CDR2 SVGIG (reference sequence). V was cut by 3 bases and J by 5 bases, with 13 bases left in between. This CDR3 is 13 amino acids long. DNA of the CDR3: TGTGCCTGGAGGGGGCCGGGGGTGTATGGCTACACCTTC. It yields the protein CAWRGPGVYGYTF.